This T cell receptor (beta chain) was sequenced during a study of T-cell memory formation after mild COVID-19. Background on the study: TCR clusters mostly belonged to single donors. Whole-study findings and limits: Second-wave clones reaching peak frequency on day 37 lacked confirmed SARS-CoV-2 specificity.

For this clonotype: Its antigen is undetermined.

A single record per CDR3 protein comes from TCRdb applying MiXCR to the 5' RACE reads. The table includes about 450,000 distinct CDR3 sequences, about 22% detected once. The CDR3 extends over 17 amino acids. Germline assignment: CDR1 DFQATT and CDR2 SNEGSKA (reference sequence). Trimming at V came to 1 base and at J to 6 bases, leaving 13 bases not matched to a gene. This TCR derives from an adult woman who had mild COVID-19 (a few samples of this study predate the infection). Cell type and time point are not known. This chain connects TRBV20-1 to TRBJ2-1; 9 bases map to TRBD2. Sequenced: PBMCs or a T cell subset sorted from them (not recorded which). CDR3 in DNA: TGCAGTGCTAGAGTTAGGCGGGAGGGCCCTCGGGGCAATGAGCAGTTCTTC. Translating gives CSARVRREGPRGNEQFF.